These 7 T cell receptor beta chains share one sample of origin, sequenced in a study of siplizumab effects on memory and regulatory T cells. Repertoires were generated with immunoSEQ multiplex PCR, while TCRdb's copy carries only in-frame clones and drops some. The sample shows over 80,000 clones, around 90% of them seen only once. The source material was Tregs sorted from blood. Receptor source: a human donor in good health.

This clone appeared a few times. This chain links TRBV11-2 with TRBJ2-3, with D possibly TRBD1 on 5 matching bases. V shed 5 bases and J shed 5 bases, with 14 bases lying between them. The V gene's germline CDR1 is SGHAT and CDR2 FQNNGV. The CDR3 loop spans 14 amino acids. CDR3 coding DNA: TGTGCCAGCAGCCCTCAGGGCTTTGGAGATACGCAGTATTTT. The encoded protein is CASSPQGFGDTQYF.

The chain couples TRBV28 to TRBJ1-3; D is unresolved. The CDR3 is made up of 13 amino acids. Germline V lookup: CDR1 MDHEN, CDR2 SYDVKM. V was cut by 6 bases and J by 0 bases, with 6 bases left in between. The CDR3 DNA follows: TGTGCCAGCAGCGAGGGCTCTGGAAACACCATATATTTT. Translated, it gives CASSEGSGNTIYF. Looking up the rest from reference TRBV28 and TRBJ1-3 gives the full variable domain: DVKVTQSSRYLVKRTGEKVFLECVQDMDHENMFWYRQDPGLGLRLIYFSYDVKMKEKGDIPEGYSVSREKKERFSLILESASTNQTSMYLCASSEGSGNTIYFGEGSWLTVV.

The V call is TRBV4-3, the J call TRBJ1-6; D is possibly TRBD1 (5 bases). Looked up from germline, CDR1 is LGHNA and CDR2 is YSLEER. Deletions cut 1 base from V and 8 bases from J, with 9 bases between. This CDR3 has 14 residues. CDR3 coding DNA: TGCGCCAGCAGCCAAGGGGGCCTTTATTCACCCCTCCACTTT. It translates to CASSQGGLYSPLHF.

V gene TRBV15 combines with J gene TRBJ1-2, with 9 bases aligning to TRBD1. V shed 5 bases, J shed 7 bases, and the junction held 5 bases outside the gene matches. The germline CDR1 and CDR2 sequences are LNHNV and YYDKDF (reference sequence). The CDR3 extends over 13 amino acids. The CDR3 DNA reads TGTGCCACCAGCGAACAGGGGGCAATTGGCTACACCTTC. It encodes CATSEQGAIGYTF.

The chain links TRBV14 to TRBJ1-1; the match to TRBD1 covers 7 bases. Germline loops: CDR1 SGHDN, CDR2 FVKESK. This CDR3 has 14 residues. With 9 bases clipped from V and 5 bases from J, the junction kept 12 bases outside the gene matches. CDR3 region: CASTRQGGGTEAFF. As DNA, the CDR3 is TGTGCCAGTACCCGACAGGGCGGGGGGACTGAAGCTTTCTTT.

The V gene is TRBV7-6, the J gene TRBJ1-2; possibly TRBD1 for D (5 bases). This CDR3 has 13 residues. Trimming took 5 bases from V and 4 from J, leaving 11 bases between them. Germline V lookup: CDR1 SGHVS, CDR2 FNYEAQ. Here the CDR3 DNA reads TGTGCCAGCAGCGAGGACAAGGGCTATGGCTACACCTTC. This codes for CASSEDKGYGYTF.

The V gene is TRBV9, the J gene TRBJ2-5; 8 nucleotides align to TRBD2. J was trimmed by 2 bases and V by 4 bases; bases with no gene match: 10. Germline values: CDR1 SGDLS, CDR2 YYNGEE. This CDR3 has 16 residues. The CDR3 here is CASSPQSRGGQETQYF. CDR3 DNA sequence: TGTGCCAGCAGCCCCCAAAGCCGGGGGGGACAAGAGACCCAGTACTTC.